A selection of T cell receptor beta chains follows, all from one sample in a study of long-term antiretroviral therapy in people with HIV. TCRdb keeps only in-frame clones here, not all; method: immunoSEQ multiplex PCR. The repertoire has roughly 15,000 clones, about nine tenths of them found once; the top ten carry roughly 13%. The material sequenced was unsorted PBMCs, taken 0.6 years after starting antiretroviral therapy. These receptors came from a woman aged 40 to 49 with HIV. Both conserved end residues are part of each CDR3. Fields, in order: D gene, V gene, J gene, clone size, CDR3 protein, CDR3 DNA. The D gene is left open where the match is weak. Not every row has a clone size; where given, it reads once, few, many or a size class.

d_call: TRBD1; v_call: TRBV7-8; j_call: TRBJ1-5; clone_size: -; cdr3_aa: CASSQKGQGFKPQHF; cdr3_nt: TGTGCCAGCAGCCAAAAGGGACAGGGCTTTAAGCCCCAGCATTTT
d_call: TRBD1; v_call: TRBV6-6; j_call: TRBJ2-3; clone_size: -; cdr3_aa: CASSSVGGPDTQYF; cdr3_nt: TGTGCCAGCAGTTCTGTAGGGGGCCCAGATACGCAGTATTTT
d_call: -; v_call: TRBV4-3; j_call: TRBJ2-2; clone_size: -; cdr3_aa: CASSQDSPSVIDTGELFF; cdr3_nt: TGCGCCAGCAGCCAAGATTCCCCTAGCGTGATCGACACCGGGGAGCTGTTTTTT
d_call: TRBD2; v_call: TRBV5-1; j_call: TRBJ2-1; clone_size: -; cdr3_aa: CASSLGLAGAMSYNEQFF; cdr3_nt: TGCGCCAGCAGCTTGGGACTAGCGGGGGCCATGTCGTACAATGAGCAGTTCTTC
d_call: -; v_call: TRBV4-1; j_call: TRBJ2-6; clone_size: -; cdr3_aa: CASSQQGPPAGANVLTF; cdr3_nt: TGCGCCAGCAGCCAACAGGGTCCGCCAGCAGGGGCCAACGTCCTGACTTTC
d_call: -; v_call: TRBV7-2; j_call: TRBJ2-2; clone_size: -; cdr3_aa: CASSLGFGGELFF; cdr3_nt: TGTGCCAGCAGCTTAGGGTTTGGAGGGGAGCTGTTTTTT
d_call: TRBD1; v_call: TRBV9; j_call: TRBJ2-5; clone_size: -; cdr3_aa: CASSVGSRDRGETQYF; cdr3_nt: TGTGCCAGCAGCGTAGGCTCCCGGGACAGGGGAGAGACCCAGTACTTC
d_call: -; v_call: TRBV18; j_call: TRBJ1-1; clone_size: -; cdr3_aa: CASSLFARANMEAFF; cdr3_nt: TGTGCCAGCTCACTGTTCGCACGGGCCAATATGGAAGCTTTCTTT
d_call: TRBD1; v_call: TRBV6-5; j_call: TRBJ1-2; clone_size: -; cdr3_aa: CASSSSFRTGQGYTF; cdr3_nt: TGTGCCAGCAGTTCCTCATTTCGGACAGGGCAAGGCTACACCTTC
d_call: -; v_call: TRBV5-1; j_call: TRBJ2-3; clone_size: -; cdr3_aa: CASRSGGARGTDTQYF; cdr3_nt: TGCGCCAGCAGGTCTGGAGGGGCCCGGGGCACAGATACGCAGTATTTT
d_call: -; v_call: TRBV6-6; j_call: TRBJ1-6; clone_size: -; cdr3_aa: CASREQGSGSPLHF; cdr3_nt: TGTGCCAGCAGGGAACAGGGATCAGGGTCACCCCTCCACTTT
d_call: -; v_call: TRBV5-1; j_call: TRBJ2-3; clone_size: -; cdr3_aa: CASSFGEGTDTQYF; cdr3_nt: TGCGCCAGCAGTTTCGGGGAGGGCACAGATACGCAGTATTTT
d_call: -; v_call: TRBV9; j_call: TRBJ1-5; clone_size: once; cdr3_aa: CASSVAGGAHGHSNQPQHF; cdr3_nt: TGTGCCAGCAGCGTAGCAGGAGGGGCGCACGGACATAGCAATCAGCCCCAGCATTTT
d_call: TRBD1; v_call: TRBV7-8; j_call: TRBJ1-1; clone_size: -; cdr3_aa: CASTAGTANTEAFF; cdr3_nt: TGTGCCAGCACCGCCGGGACAGCGAACACTGAAGCTTTCTTT
d_call: -; v_call: TRBV2; j_call: TRBJ1-1; clone_size: -; cdr3_aa: CAILSGLNTEAFF; cdr3_nt: TGTGCCATTCTTTCGGGGCTGAACACTGAAGCTTTCTTT
d_call: -; v_call: TRBV27; j_call: TRBJ2-7; clone_size: once; cdr3_aa: CASSLALGSYEQYF; cdr3_nt: TGTGCCAGCAGTTTGGCTCTCGGCTCCTACGAGCAGTACTTC
d_call: -; v_call: TRBV2; j_call: TRBJ2-5; clone_size: -; cdr3_aa: CASSDQAEETQYF; cdr3_nt: TGTGCCAGCAGTGATCAGGCAGAAGAGACCCAGTACTTC
d_call: -; v_call: TRBV29-1; j_call: TRBJ1-2; clone_size: -; cdr3_aa: CSVEPQGGYANYGYTF; cdr3_nt: TGCAGCGTTGAGCCACAGGGCGGGTACGCTAACTATGGCTACACCTTC
d_call: -; v_call: TRBV6-1; j_call: TRBJ2-7; clone_size: -; cdr3_aa: CASSEGPSLGYEQYF; cdr3_nt: TGTGCCAGCAGTGAAGGCCCGTCGTTAGGGTACGAGCAGTACTTC
d_call: -; v_call: TRBV6-5; j_call: TRBJ1-2; clone_size: -; cdr3_aa: CASSQQKTGSYGYTF; cdr3_nt: TGTGCCAGCAGTCAACAGAAAACAGGGTCCTATGGCTACACCTTC
d_call: TRBD2; v_call: TRBV12-5; j_call: TRBJ2-1; clone_size: -; cdr3_aa: CASGLGASGGNEQFF; cdr3_nt: TGTGCTAGTGGTTTGGGGGCTAGCGGGGGGAATGAGCAGTTCTTC
d_call: -; v_call: TRBV7-8; j_call: TRBJ1-5; clone_size: -; cdr3_aa: CASSHRSQDNQPQHF; cdr3_nt: TGTGCCAGCAGCCACAGGTCCCAAGACAATCAGCCCCAGCATTTT